This T cell receptor (beta chain) was recovered during a study of Ad26.COV2.S vaccination and SARS-CoV-2 variants. Turning to the study itself: Recipients of Ad26.COV2.S got it intramuscularly, once or twice 56 days apart. Whole-study findings and limits: Spike-specific TCR breadth was greater in vaccine than placebo recipients. Non-spike TCR breadth was similar in vaccine and placebo recipients.

As regards this clone: Its target is not known.

Generated by immunoSEQ multiplex PCR, the TCRdb table keeps only in-frame clones and is missing some. The repertoire holds some 520,000 clones, around 88% seen once, with roughly 13% in the top ten. Treatment meaning: some 20 received Ad26.COV2.S at low or high dose, single or two shots; about five received placebo; per-sample allocation not given. Collection of samples fell on day 63 after the first vaccine or placebo injection. It was an adult aged 18-55 years in Boston who was the donor. Germline trimming cut 11 bases from V and 5 bases from J; bases unmatched to any gene: 7. This CDR3 has 12 residues. The V gene's germline CDR1 is MRHNA and CDR2 SNTAGT.

The clonotype comes from a person aged 18 to 59 who received the Ad26.COV2.S COVID-19 vaccine or a placebo. The specimen was peripheral blood, collected in a trial of Ad26.COV2.S vaccine versus placebo. V usage is TRBV6-4 and J usage is TRBJ2-5; 8 bases agree with TRBD2. CDR3 nucleotide sequence: TGTGCCCGGAGCGGGAGCTGGGAGACCCAGTACTTC. Residues: CARSGSWETQYF.